The present TCR beta chain was sequenced within a study of blood T cell repertoires in COVID-19. Study summary: From T cells, B-cell-depleted T cells, or PBMCs came the material, which was cDNA or gDNA.

Assay: immunoSEQ multiplex PCR; the TCRdb copy retains only in-frame clones and omits some. Here the sample spans approximately 300,000 clones, 90% being singletons. Across about two dozen US areas, participants ranged in age from about 18 to 90 years. Cohort placement rested on clinical history that participants reported themselves. Per germline, CDR1 SNHLY and CDR2 FYNNEI. Deletions cut 6 bases from V and 6 bases from J, with 14 bases between. This CDR3 has 13 amino acids. The sample consisted of PBMCs or T cells enriched from blood (not recorded which). This receptor was obtained from a woman in her 30s who had been exposed to COVID-19. The chain recombines TRBV2 with TRBJ1-1; D gene ambiguous. The CDR3 DNA reads TGTGCCAGCAGCCGGTCCCCTAGCCCTGAAGCTTTCTTT. Translated: CASSRSPSPEAFF. The variable domain in full, completed from reference TRBV2 and TRBJ1-1, reads EPEVTQTPSHQVTQMGQEVILRCVPISNHLYFYWYRQILGQKVEFLVSFYNNEISEKSEIFDDQFSVERPDGSNFTLKIRSTKLEDSAMYFCASSRSPSPEAFFGQGTRLTVV.